This T cell receptor (beta chain) was recovered during a study of T cell repertoires in cytomegalovirus infection. TCRdb reanalysed the reads using MiXCR and keeps one entry per CDR3 protein. This sample carries some 680,000 distinct CDR3 sequences, roughly 36% of them seen once, and the ten largest clones take 2.8%. This clonotype came up a few times. From germline, CDR1 is SGHAT and CDR2 FQNNGV. Trimming shortened V by 5 bases and J by 4 bases, and 19 bases separated the two germline ends. The CDR3 extends over 16 amino acids. This clonotype originated in a human donor in good health (CMV status not recorded). Some clones in this sample may be carry-over from other donors' samples. The chain employs TRBV11-2 and TRBJ2-3; the D gene is possibly TRBD2 (7 bases). Source material: PBMCs. The chain's CDR3 is CASSTRGAPGADTQYF. CDR3 DNA sequence: TGTGCCAGCAGCACTCGGGGGGCCCCGGGGGCAGATACGCAGTATTTT.